This is a list of T cell receptor beta chains from one sample in a study of blood T cell repertoires in COVID-19. Profiling relied on immunoSEQ multiplex PCR, and the TCRdb table lists in-frame clones only, not all of them. The top ten clones hold approximately 3.9% of a sample with 95,000 to 150,000 clones, 84% of them seen once. Input material: PBMCs or T cells enriched from blood (not recorded which). The receptors come from a woman in her twenties or thirties who had recovered from COVID-19. Each CDR3 is given with its conserved first and last residue. The D gene is left open where the match is weak. Clone size is not always given. Where it is, it says once, few, many or a class for expanded clones.

J,D,size,V,DNA,CDR3
TRBJ2-7,TRBD2,once,TRBV4-2,TGTGCCAGCAGCCAAGAAGCGGGACTAGCGGGACACTACGAGCAGTACTTC,CASSQEAGLAGHYEQYF
TRBJ2-1,TRBD1,.,TRBV10-2,TGCGCCAGCACCCGGACCCCGGGACAGGGTCGGTACAATGAGCAGTTCTTC,CASTRTPGQGRYNEQFF
TRBJ2-2,TRBD2,.,TRBV9,TGTGCCAGCAGCGACCCTAATCCTAGCGGGAGGGCGAGCACCGGGGAGCTGTTTTTT,CASSDPNPSGRASTGELFF
TRBJ2-7,.,.,TRBV28,TGTGCCAGCCGTTCGAGCTCCTACGAGCAGTACTTC,CASRSSSYEQYF
TRBJ2-2,.,.,TRBV6-2/TRBV6-3,TGTGCCAGCAGTTATACCAGGGGATACACCGGGGAGCTGTTTTTT,CASSYTRGYTGELFF
TRBJ1-6,.,.,TRBV21-1,TGTGCCAGCACCATACGGGAAAGAACTAGCTCCTATAATTCACCCCTCCACTTT,CASTIRERTSSYNSPLHF
TRBJ2-1,.,.,TRBV21-1,TGTGCCAGCAGCAAATATAGGTCTGGTAGCGCCGCGTTCTTC,CASSKYRSGSAAFF
TRBJ1-6,.,few,TRBV9,TGTGCCAGCAGCGTAGGCCGGGGGGGAGGCCGTTCACCCCTCCACTTT,CASSVGRGGGRSPLHF
TRBJ1-5,TRBD1,once,TRBV5-1,TGCGCCAGCAGCTGGGGGACAGCTTCCAATCAGCCCCAGCATTTT,CASSWGTASNQPQHF
TRBJ1-1,TRBD1,.,TRBV6-5,TGTGCCAGCAGTTACACCGGACAGGCCGCGGAAGCTTTCTTT,CASSYTGQAAEAFF
TRBJ1-6,TRBD1,.,TRBV7-2,TGTGCCAGCAGCCTCCGGGACAGGGGGACGACACCCCTCCACTTT,CASSLRDRGTTPLHF
TRBJ2-7,TRBD1,.,TRBV4-1,TGCGCCAGCAGCCAGCTCGGAGCTCAAAACCGGGACAGGGGGACCGGGCAGTACTTC,CASSQLGAQNRDRGTGQYF
TRBJ2-3,.,.,TRBV7-2,TGTGCCAGCAGCTTAGTGGGGGGACCCTACACAGATACGCAGTATTTT,CASSLVGGPYTDTQYF
TRBJ2-7,.,.,TRBV27,TGTGCCAGCAGAAATAGGGGGGGTGCAAGCTCCTACGAGCAGTACTTC,CASRNRGGASSYEQYF
TRBJ2-1,TRBD1,.,TRBV18,TGTGCCAGCTCACCACGGACAGGGGCCTACAATGAGCAGTTCTTC,CASSPRTGAYNEQFF
TRBJ2-1,.,.,TRBV10-3,TGTGCCATCAGTGAAAAGGAGCGGCTGAAGCAGTTCTTC,CAISEKERLKQFF
TRBJ1-1,.,.,TRBV5-8,TGTGCCAGCAGCTCCAGGGACATCTATTCTGAAGCTTTCTTT,CASSSRDIYSEAFF
TRBJ2-7,TRBD2,.,TRBV7-7,TGTGCTAGCAGCCCCGGGACTAGCTCCTACGAGCAGTACTTC,CASSPGTSSYEQYF
TRBJ1-2,.,.,TRBV4-1,TGCGCCAGCAGCCAAGAACAGGCCCTTATGCTGGGCTACACCTTC,CASSQEQALMLGYTF
TRBJ1-3,.,.,TRBV13,TGTGCCAGCAGCTTAGGTACAGGGTTGCGAAACACCATATATTTT,CASSLGTGLRNTIYF
TRBJ2-2,.,.,TRBV5-6,TGTGCCAGCAGCGTGGGACTCGAGAACACCGGGGAGCTGTTTTTT,CASSVGLENTGELFF
TRBJ1-4,.,.,TRBV5-6,TGTGCCAGCAGCTTGGCCGGGGGAACTAATGAAAAACTGTTTTTT,CASSLAGGTNEKLFF
TRBJ2-1,.,.,TRBV28,TGTGCCAGCACTAGCTCAGGTAGGGATGAGCAGTTCTTC,CASTSSGRDEQFF
TRBJ2-7,TRBD2,few,TRBV27,TGTGCCAGCAGTTTAGGACTAGCGGGAATTTACGAGCAGTACTTC,CASSLGLAGIYEQYF
TRBJ2-4,.,.,TRBV28,TGTGCCAGCAGGTTGAGGCAGTTAGACATTCAGTACTTC,CASRLRQLDIQYF
TRBJ2-1,TRBD2,.,TRBV18,TGTGCCAGCTCACCACGGGCTAGCGGGACAAATGAGCAGTTCTTC,CASSPRASGTNEQFF
TRBJ2-3,.,.,TRBV28,TGTGCCAGCAGCCGATCGGTGGGAGCTACGCAGTATTTT,CASSRSVGATQYF
TRBJ2-5,.,.,TRBV25-1,TGTGCCAGCAGTGAGCCTCGTCGTACACAGGAGACCCAGTACTTC,CASSEPRRTQETQYF
TRBJ2-1,TRBD1,.,TRBV6-1,TGTGCCAGCAGTGAACCGACAGGGGGCTCGTTTAATGAGCAGTTCTTC,CASSEPTGGSFNEQFF
TRBJ2-3,TRBD2,.,TRBV24-1,TGTGCCACCAGTGGTCCCGGGACTAGCGGGAGCACAGATACGCAGTATTTT,CATSGPGTSGSTDTQYF
TRBJ2-7,.,.,TRBV27,TGTGCCAGCAGTTTCGGGATCTCCTACGAGCAGTACTTC,CASSFGISYEQYF
TRBJ2-7,TRBD2,.,TRBV29-1,TGCAGCGTTGTAGCGGGAGGGCACTACGAGCAGTACTTC,CSVVAGGHYEQYF
TRBJ2-2,.,.,TRBV18,TGTGCCAGCTCTGATGGGCTAATGATAAGCACCGGGGAGCTGTTTTTT,CASSDGLMISTGELFF
TRBJ2-7,TRBD1,.,TRBV15,TGTGCCACCAGCAGACCGGGACAGGGGGCCGAGCAGTACTTC,CATSRPGQGAEQYF
TRBJ1-2,TRBD1,.,TRBV28,TGTGCCAGCACCCCCCCCAGGCCCAGGGGACAGGGTAACTATGGCTACACCTTC,CASTPPRPRGQGNYGYTF
TRBJ1-5,.,.,TRBV7-2,TGTGCCAGCAGCACACAGGAAAATCAGCCCCAGCATTTT,CASSTQENQPQHF
TRBJ2-1,.,.,TRBV11-2,TGTGCCAGCACTACCACCAGGGGTCGGCCCTACAATGAGCAGTTCTTC,CASTTTRGRPYNEQFF
TRBJ1-4,.,.,TRBV9,TGTGCCAGCAGCATAACCGGGACAAGGGGTGAAAAACTGTTTTTT,CASSITGTRGEKLFF
TRBJ2-2,.,.,TRBV18,TGTGCCAGCTCACCACCGACAATCCGGAACACCGGGGAGCTGTTTTTT,CASSPPTIRNTGELFF
TRBJ2-7,TRBD1,.,TRBV10-3,TGTGCCACCCGACAGGGAGTGAGCTACGAGCAGTACTTC,CATRQGVSYEQYF
TRBJ2-7,.,.,TRBV7-2,TGTGCCAGCAGCTTAAACGGACTCCTCAAAGGCCTTTCTTTC,CASSLNGLLKGLSF
TRBJ2-3,.,.,TRBV15,TGTGCCACCAGCCGAACGGTGAGGGGCACAGATACGCAGTATTTT,CATSRTVRGTDTQYF